These 10 T cell receptor beta chains came from one sample sequenced in a study of blood T cell repertoires in COVID-19. TCRdb keeps only in-frame clones here, not all; method: immunoSEQ multiplex PCR. The table has approximately 210,000 clones, 84% seen once. The sequenced material came from peripheral blood. The source is a woman aged 80 or over with COVID-19, enrolled during active disease.

Only a few counts were recorded for this clone. The gene calls are TRBV6-6 and TRBJ1-1; the D is unclear. Trimming left V 6 bases short and J 1 base short, with 12 bases between. Germline loops: CDR1 MNHNY, CDR2 SVGAGI (reference sequence). This CDR3 spans 14 amino acids. The CDR3 sequence is CASRAGRQNTEAFF. CDR3 bases: TGTGCCAGCAGGGCTGGCCGCCAGAACACTGAAGCTTTCTTT.

V is TRBV3-1 (or the pseudogene TRBV3-2) and J is TRBJ1-6; possibly TRBD1 for D (5 bases). The CDR3 has 14 amino acids. The germline gives CDR1 LGHDT, CDR2 YNNKEL (reference sequence). With 4 bases removed from V and 7 bases from J, the gap between germline ends came to 11 bases. This chain's CDR3 is CASSPLRVNSPLHF. CDR3 bases: TGTGCCAGCAGCCCCCTCAGGGTGAATTCACCCCTCCACTTT.

The chain carries TRBV10-3 and TRBJ1-4; D possibly corresponds to TRBD1 (6 bases). This CDR3 has 14 residues. CDR1 is ENHRY and CDR2 is SYGVKD in the germline V gene. V gave up 4 bases and J gave up 7 bases, with 13 bases separating them. The DNA for the CDR3 is TGTGCCATCAGTGTGGGACATGGGGCTGAAAAACTGTTTTTT. Its protein is CAISVGHGAEKLFF.

This chain links TRBV2 with TRBJ2-4, with D possibly TRBD1 on 5 matching bases. Germline CDR1 is SNHLY and CDR2 is FYNNEI. The CDR3 spans 15 residues. V was clipped by 0 bases and J by 6 bases, with 12 bases between them. CDR3 loop: CASSEAFGALNIQYF. Here the CDR3 DNA reads TGTGCCAGCAGTGAAGCCTTTGGGGCCTTAAACATTCAGTACTTC.

This chain links TRBV6-1 with TRBJ2-1; TRBD2 aligns across 11 bases. V lost 4 bases, J lost 2 bases, and 1 base stayed unmatched. The germline V gene has CDR1 MNHNS and CDR2 SASEGT. The CDR3 totals 15 residues. As DNA, the CDR3 is TGTGCCAGCAGTGTAGCGGGGGGGACCTACAATGAGCAGTTCTTC. This translates into CASSVAGGTYNEQFF.

The chain recombines TRBV5-6 with TRBJ2-7; D is perhaps TRBD2 (5 bases). V lost 0 bases and J 2 bases, leaving 9 bases between the germline ends. The CDR3 runs 14 residues. Germline V lookup: CDR1 SGHDT, CDR2 YYEEEE. CDR3 bases: TGTGCCAGCAGCTTGGGGGAGTCCACCTACGAGCAGTACTTC. It is translated as CASSLGESTYEQYF.

The rearrangement uses TRBV7-9 and TRBJ2-7, with 7 bases fitting TRBD2. With 4 bases clipped from V and 4 bases from J, the junction kept 16 bases outside the gene matches. The V gene's germline CDR1 is SEHNR and CDR2 FQNEAQ (reference sequence). The CDR3 is made up of 17 amino acids. CDR3: CASSSGSKGGAGYEQYF. Here the CDR3 DNA reads TGTGCCAGCAGCTCCGGGTCGAAGGGAGGGGCGGGATACGAGCAGTACTTC.

The rearrangement links TRBV2 to TRBJ1-1; 8 nucleotides line up with TRBD1. The CDR3 has 12 amino acids. Germline V gene sequence: CDR1 SNHLY, CDR2 FYNNEI. The V gene end was trimmed by 6 bases and the J gene end by 8 bases; junction bases not matched to a gene: 5. Here the CDR3 DNA reads TGTGCCAGCAGCGGACAGGGATGGGAAGCTTTCTTT. This encodes CASSGQGWEAFF.

CDR3 sequence reads: CASTGGANYGYTF. The CDR3 DNA reads as TGTGCCAGCACAGGGGGTGCTAACTATGGCTACACCTTC. This chain joins TRBV28 and TRBJ1-2; 7 nucleotides line up with TRBD1. There are 13 residues in the CDR3. From germline, CDR1 is MDHEN and CDR2 SYDVKM. V was pared by 7 bases and J by 0 bases, with 2 bases of the junction left unmatched.

The sample holds a few counts of this clone. The chain employs TRBV2 and TRBJ1-3; 7 bases agree with TRBD1. Losses at the gene ends were 3 bases for V and 2 bases for J; bases not matched to a gene: 10. CDR3 length: 17 residues. The germline V gene has CDR1 SNHLY and CDR2 FYNNEI. This CDR3 is CASSEGTVHAAGNTIYF. CDR3 coding DNA: TGTGCCAGCAGTGAGGGGACAGTCCACGCGGCTGGAAACACCATATATTTT.